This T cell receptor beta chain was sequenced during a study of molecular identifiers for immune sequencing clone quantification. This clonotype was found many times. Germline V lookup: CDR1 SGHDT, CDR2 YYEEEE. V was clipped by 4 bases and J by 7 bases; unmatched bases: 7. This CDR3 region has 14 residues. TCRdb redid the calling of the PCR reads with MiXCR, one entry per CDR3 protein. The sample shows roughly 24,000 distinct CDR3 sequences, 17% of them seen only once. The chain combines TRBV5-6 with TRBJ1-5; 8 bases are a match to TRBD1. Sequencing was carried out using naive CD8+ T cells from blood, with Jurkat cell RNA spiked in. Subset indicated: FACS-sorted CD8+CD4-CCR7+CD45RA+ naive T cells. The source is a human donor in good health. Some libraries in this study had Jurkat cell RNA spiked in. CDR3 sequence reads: CASSLGQGLQPQHF. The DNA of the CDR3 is TGTGCCAGCAGCCTAGGACAGGGTCTGCAGCCCCAGCATTTT. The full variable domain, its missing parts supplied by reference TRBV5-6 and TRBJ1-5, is DAGVTQSPTHLIKTRGQQVTLRCSPKSGHDTVSWYQQALGQGPQFIFQYYEEEERQRGNFPDRFSGHQFPNYSSELNVNALLLGDSALYLCASSLGQGLQPQHFGDGTRLSIL.